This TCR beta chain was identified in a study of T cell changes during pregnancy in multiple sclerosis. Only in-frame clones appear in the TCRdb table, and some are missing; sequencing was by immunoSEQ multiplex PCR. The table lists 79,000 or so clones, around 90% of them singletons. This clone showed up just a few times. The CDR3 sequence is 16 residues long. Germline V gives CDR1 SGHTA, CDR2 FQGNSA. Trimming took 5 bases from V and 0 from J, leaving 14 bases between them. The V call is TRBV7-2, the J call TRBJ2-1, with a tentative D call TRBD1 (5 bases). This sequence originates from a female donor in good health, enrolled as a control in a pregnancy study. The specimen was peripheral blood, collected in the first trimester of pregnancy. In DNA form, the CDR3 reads TGTGCCAGCAGCAAACAGGTCCTGAGCTCCTACAATGAGCAGTTCTTC. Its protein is CASSKQVLSSYNEQFF.